This T cell receptor (beta chain) was captured in a study of vaccination and CD4 T cells after COVID-19. Study overall: Convalescent patients, SARS-CoV-2 positive by nasal swab PCR, comprised eight to ten mild cases and one severe case. The peptides that stimulated the cells were overlapping spike peptides from SARS-CoV-2, HCoV-NL63, HCoV-OC43 and HCoV-229E.

Oncomine TCR Beta short-read sequencing was applied to DNA from cultured CD4+ T cells. The template was genomic DNA from cultured CD4+ T cells. TCRdb re-analysed the PCR reads in MiXCR, keeping a single row per CDR3 protein. Of some 13,000 distinct CDR3 sequences in the sample, about 56% were seen once. Treatment noted: approximately nine-day PBMC culture with coronavirus spike peptide pools or control peptides (ViraFEST assay). In this sample, this clonotype turned up a few times. The antigen remains undetermined. Study-level findings and limits: Researchers report that a median approximately 90% of reactive clones in convalescent patients surfaced only post-vaccination.

This clonotype was sampled from a human donor who had recovered from COVID-19. Sequences were obtained from CD4+ T cells from blood, cultured in vitro.

CDR3 residues: CASSSTGIGYNEQFF. Here the CDR3 DNA reads TGTGCCAGCAGCTCGACAGGGATCGGCTACAATGAGCAGTTCTTC. The V and J genes are TRBV7-9 and TRBJ2-1, with 7 bases that match TRBD1. V lost 4 bases and J lost 3; bases outside the gene matches: 6. The CDR3 length is 15 residues. Germline assignment: CDR1 SEHNR and CDR2 FQNEAQ (reference sequence).